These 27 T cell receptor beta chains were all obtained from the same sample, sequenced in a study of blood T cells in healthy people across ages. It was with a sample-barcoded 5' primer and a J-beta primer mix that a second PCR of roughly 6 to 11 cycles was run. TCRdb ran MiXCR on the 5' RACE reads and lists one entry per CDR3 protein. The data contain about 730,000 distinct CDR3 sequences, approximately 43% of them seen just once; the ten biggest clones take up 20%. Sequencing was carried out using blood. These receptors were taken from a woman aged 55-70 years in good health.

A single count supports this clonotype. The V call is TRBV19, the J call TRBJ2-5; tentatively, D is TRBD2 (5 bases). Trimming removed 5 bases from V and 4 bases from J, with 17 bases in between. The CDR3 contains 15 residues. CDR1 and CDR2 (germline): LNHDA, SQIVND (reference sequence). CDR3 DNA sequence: TGTGCCAGTAGTGGGCGGAGAGGGCCGGGAGAGACCCAGTACTTC. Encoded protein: CASSGRRGPGETQYF.

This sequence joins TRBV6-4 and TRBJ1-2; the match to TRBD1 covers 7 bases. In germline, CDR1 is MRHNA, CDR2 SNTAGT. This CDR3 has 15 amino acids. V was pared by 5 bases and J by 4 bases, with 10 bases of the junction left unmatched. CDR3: CASSPQGGSLYGYTF. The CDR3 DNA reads TGTGCCAGCAGTCCTCAGGGGGGTAGTCTCTATGGCTACACCTTC.

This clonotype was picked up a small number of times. In DNA form, the CDR3 reads TGTGCCAGCAGCGAGGGACAGGGGTACACTGAAGCTTTCTTT. Its translation: CASSEGQGYTEAFF. The gene calls are TRBV7-9 and TRBJ1-1, with 10 bases matching TRBD1. CDR1 and CDR2 (germline): SEHNR, FQNEAQ (reference sequence). The CDR3 has 14 residues. The trim removed 5 bases at V and 3 bases at J, leaving 3 bases unmatched.

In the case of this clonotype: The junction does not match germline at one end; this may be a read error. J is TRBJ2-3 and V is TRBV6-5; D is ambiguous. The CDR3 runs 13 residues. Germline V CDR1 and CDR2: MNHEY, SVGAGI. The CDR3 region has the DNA TGTGCCAACAGTTACTCCCTGTCCGATACGCAGTATTTT. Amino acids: CANSYSLSDTQYF.

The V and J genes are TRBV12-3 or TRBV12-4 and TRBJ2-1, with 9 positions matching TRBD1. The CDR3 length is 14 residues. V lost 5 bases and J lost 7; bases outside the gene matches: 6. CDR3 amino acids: CASSPDRGRNEQFF. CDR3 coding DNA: TGTGCCAGCAGTCCGGACAGGGGCCGGAATGAGCAGTTCTTC.

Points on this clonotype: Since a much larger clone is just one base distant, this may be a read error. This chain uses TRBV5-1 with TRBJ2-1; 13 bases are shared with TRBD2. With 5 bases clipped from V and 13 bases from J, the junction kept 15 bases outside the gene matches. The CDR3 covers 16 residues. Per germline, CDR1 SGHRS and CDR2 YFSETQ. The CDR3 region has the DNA TGCGCCAGCAGGTCCGGACTAGCGGGAGAAGGAGAGACCCAGTTCTTC. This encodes CASRSGLAGEGETQFF.

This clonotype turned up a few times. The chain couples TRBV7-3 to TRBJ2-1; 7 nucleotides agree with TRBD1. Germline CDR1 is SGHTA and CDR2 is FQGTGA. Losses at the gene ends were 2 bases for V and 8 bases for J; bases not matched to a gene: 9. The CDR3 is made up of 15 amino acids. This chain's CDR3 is CASSLSSDRVDEQFF. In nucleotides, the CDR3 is TGTGCCAGCAGCTTATCGTCCGACAGGGTCGATGAGCAGTTCTTC. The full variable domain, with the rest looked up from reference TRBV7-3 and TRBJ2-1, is GAGVSQTPSNKVTEKGKYVELRCDPISGHTALYWYRQSLGQGPEFLIYFQGTGAADDSGLPNDRFFAVRPEGSVSTLKIQRTERGDSAVYLCASSLSSDRVDEQFFGPGTRLTVL.

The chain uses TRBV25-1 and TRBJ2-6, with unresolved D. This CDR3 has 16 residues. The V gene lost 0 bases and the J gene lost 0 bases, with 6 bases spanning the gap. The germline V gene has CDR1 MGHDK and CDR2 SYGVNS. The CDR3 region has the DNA TGTGCCAGCAGTGAATATGAGAGCTCTGGGGCCAACGTCCTGACTTTC. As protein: CASSEYESSGANVLTF.

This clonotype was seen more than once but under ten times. The CDR3 DNA follows: TGTGCCAGCAGCCCTCTGGGGCGCCTCTCTGGGGCCAACGTCCTGACTTTC. Encoded protein: CASSPLGRLSGANVLTF. The chain is built from TRBV7-2 and TRBJ2-6; weak D call: TRBD1 (5 bases). Trimming removed 5 bases at V and 0 bases at J, with 14 bases between. CDR1 is SGHTA and CDR2 is FQGNSA in the germline V gene. This CDR3 is 17 amino acids long.

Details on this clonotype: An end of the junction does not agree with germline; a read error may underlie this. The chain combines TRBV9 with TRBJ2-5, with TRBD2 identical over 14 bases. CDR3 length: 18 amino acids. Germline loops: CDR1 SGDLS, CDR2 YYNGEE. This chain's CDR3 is CASSAQIPGLAGVGEQYF. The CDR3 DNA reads TGCGCCAGCAGCGCCCAAATCCCGGGACTAGCGGGAGTGGGTGAGCAGTACTTC.

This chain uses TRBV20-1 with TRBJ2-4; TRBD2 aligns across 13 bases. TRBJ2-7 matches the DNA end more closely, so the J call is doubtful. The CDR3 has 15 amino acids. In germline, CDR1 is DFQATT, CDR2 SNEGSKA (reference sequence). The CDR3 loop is CSASHPGLAGNEQYF. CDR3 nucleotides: TGCAGTGCTAGTCATCCGGGACTAGCGGGAAACGAGCAGTACTTC.

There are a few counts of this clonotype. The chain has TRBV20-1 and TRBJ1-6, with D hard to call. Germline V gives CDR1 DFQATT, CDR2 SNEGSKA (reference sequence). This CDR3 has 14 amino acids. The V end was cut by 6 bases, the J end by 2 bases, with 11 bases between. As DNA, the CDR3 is TGCAGTGCGCCCTCCTCCACCTATAATTCACCCCTCCACTTT. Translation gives CSAPSSTYNSPLHF.

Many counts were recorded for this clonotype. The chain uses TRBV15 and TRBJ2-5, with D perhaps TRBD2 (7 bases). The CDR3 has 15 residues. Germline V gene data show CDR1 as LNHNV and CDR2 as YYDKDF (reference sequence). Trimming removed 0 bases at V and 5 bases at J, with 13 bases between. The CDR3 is CATSRELGGAETQYF. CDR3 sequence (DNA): TGTGCCACCAGCAGAGAATTGGGGGGGGCTGAGACCCAGTACTTC.

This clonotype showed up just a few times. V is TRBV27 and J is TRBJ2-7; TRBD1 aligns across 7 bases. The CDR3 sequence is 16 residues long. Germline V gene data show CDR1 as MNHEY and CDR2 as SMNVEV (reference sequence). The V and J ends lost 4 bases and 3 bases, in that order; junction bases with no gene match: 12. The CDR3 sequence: CASSSDRVRGLYEQYF. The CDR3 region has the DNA TGTGCCAGCAGTTCAGACAGGGTGAGGGGGCTCTACGAGCAGTACTTC.

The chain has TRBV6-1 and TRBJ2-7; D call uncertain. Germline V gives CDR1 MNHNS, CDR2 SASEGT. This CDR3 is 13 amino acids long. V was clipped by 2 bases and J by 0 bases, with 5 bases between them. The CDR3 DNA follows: TGTGCCAGCAGTGAACAGAGCTCCTACGAGCAGTACTTC. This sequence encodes CASSEQSSYEQYF.

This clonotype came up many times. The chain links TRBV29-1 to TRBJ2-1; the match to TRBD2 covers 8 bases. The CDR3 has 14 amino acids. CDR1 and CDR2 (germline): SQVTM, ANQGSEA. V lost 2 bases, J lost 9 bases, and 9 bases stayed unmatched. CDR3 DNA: TGCAGCGTTGAAAGGGACGGGGGGGCCACTGAGCAGTTCTTC. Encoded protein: CSVERDGGATEQFF.

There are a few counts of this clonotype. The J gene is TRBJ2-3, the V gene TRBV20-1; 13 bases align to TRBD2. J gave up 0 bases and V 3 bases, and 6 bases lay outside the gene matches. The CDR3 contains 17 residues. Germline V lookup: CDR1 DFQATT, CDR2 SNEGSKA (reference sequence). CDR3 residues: CSASRTSGRLSTDTQYF. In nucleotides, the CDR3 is TGCAGTGCTAGCCGGACTAGCGGGAGACTTAGCACAGATACGCAGTATTTT.

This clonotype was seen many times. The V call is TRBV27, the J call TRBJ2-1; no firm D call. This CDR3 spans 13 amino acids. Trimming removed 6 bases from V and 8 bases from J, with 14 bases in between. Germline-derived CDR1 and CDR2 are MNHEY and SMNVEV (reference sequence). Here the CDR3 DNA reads TGTGCCAGCAGCTTTGCCAGAGGCCATGAGCAGTTCTTC. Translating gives CASSFARGHEQFF.

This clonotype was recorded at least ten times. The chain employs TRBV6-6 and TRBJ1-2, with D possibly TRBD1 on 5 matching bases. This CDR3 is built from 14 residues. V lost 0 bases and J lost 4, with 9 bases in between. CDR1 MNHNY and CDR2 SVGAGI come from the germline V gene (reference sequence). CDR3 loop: CASSYSGGTYGYTF. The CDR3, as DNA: TGTGCCAGCAGTTACTCGGGGGGTACCTATGGCTACACCTTC.

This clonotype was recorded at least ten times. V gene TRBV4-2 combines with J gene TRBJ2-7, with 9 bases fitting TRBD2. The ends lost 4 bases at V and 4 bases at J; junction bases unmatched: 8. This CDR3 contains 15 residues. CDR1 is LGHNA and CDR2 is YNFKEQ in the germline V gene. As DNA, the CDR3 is TGTGCCAGCAGCCCTGGCGGGGGGGCCGAATACGAGCAGTACTTC. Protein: CASSPGGGAEYEQYF.

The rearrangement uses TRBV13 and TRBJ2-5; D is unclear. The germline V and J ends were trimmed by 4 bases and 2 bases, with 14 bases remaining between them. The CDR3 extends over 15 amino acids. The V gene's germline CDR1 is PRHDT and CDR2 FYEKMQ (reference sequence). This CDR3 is CASSSAQDGQETQYF. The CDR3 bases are TGTGCCAGCAGCTCCGCCCAGGACGGACAAGAGACCCAGTACTTC.

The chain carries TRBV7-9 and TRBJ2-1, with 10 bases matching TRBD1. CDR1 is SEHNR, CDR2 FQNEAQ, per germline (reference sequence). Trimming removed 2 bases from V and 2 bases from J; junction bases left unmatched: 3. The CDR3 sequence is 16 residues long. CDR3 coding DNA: TGTGCCAGCAGCTTAAAAGGACAGGGGGCCTACAATGAGCAGTTCTTC. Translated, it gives CASSLKGQGAYNEQFF.

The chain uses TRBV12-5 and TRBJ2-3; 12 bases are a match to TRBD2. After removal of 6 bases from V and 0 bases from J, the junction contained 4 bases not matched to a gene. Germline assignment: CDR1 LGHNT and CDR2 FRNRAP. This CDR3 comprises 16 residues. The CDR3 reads CASGRGTSGSTDTQYF. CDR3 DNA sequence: TGTGCTAGTGGACGCGGGACTAGCGGGAGCACAGATACGCAGTATTTT.

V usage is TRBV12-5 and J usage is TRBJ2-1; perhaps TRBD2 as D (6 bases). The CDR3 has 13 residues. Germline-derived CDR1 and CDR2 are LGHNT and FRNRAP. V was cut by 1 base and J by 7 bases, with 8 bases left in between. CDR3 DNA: TGTGCTAGTGGTTTGGGTCGGGAGAATGAGCAGTTCTTC. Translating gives CASGLGRENEQFF.

Written as DNA, the CDR3 is TGTGCCAGTAGTGCAAACCGGGACAATAGAGGAAATGAGCAGTACTTC. Amino acids: CASSANRDNRGNEQYF. The chain couples TRBV19 to TRBJ2-5; D perhaps matches TRBD1 (6 bases). The ends were cut back, 5 bases at V and 11 bases at J, with 27 bases in the middle. Germline lookup yields CDR1 LNHDA and CDR2 SQIVND (reference sequence). This CDR3 comprises 16 residues.

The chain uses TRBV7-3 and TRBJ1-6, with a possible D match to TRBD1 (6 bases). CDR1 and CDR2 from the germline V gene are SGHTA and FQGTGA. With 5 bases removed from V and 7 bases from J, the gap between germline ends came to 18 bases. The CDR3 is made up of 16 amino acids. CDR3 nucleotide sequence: TGTGCCAGCAGCGAAGGTGGAACAGGGAAAAATTCACCCCTCCACTTT. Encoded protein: CASSEGGTGKNSPLHF.

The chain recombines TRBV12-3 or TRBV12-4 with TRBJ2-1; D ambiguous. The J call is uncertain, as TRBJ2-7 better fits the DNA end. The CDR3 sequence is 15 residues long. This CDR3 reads CASSSIRVPYNEQYF. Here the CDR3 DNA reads TGTGCCAGCAGTTCGATAAGGGTTCCCTACAATGAGCAGTACTTC.